The 16 T cell receptor beta chains below all came from one sample that was sequenced in a study of cytomegalovirus exposure and HLA in healthy donors. 13 Jbeta primers and 60 Vbeta primers were used for the PCR. Sequencing was performed with immunoSEQ multiplex PCR; in TCRdb, only in-frame clones are kept and a portion is missing. The sample shows under 60,000 clones, 70% to 85% of them seen only once. Sequenced: PBMCs. These receptors were taken from a man aged 45-65 years in good health and CMV-seronegative.

The chain has TRBV5-4 and TRBJ2-7, with D unclear. The V end lost 2 bases, the J end lost 0 bases, and 9 bases lay between the germline ends. CDR3 length equals 14 residues. The germline V gene encodes CDR1 SGHNT and CDR2 YYREEE (reference sequence). The CDR3 region has the DNA TGTGCCAGCAGCTTCGGGTCACTCTCCTACGAGCAGTACTTC. Its protein product is CASSFGSLSYEQYF.

The rearrangement uses TRBV4-2 and TRBJ2-7; unclear D gene. CDR3 length: 14 residues. V lost 1 base, J lost 2 bases, and 9 bases lay in between. Germline V CDR1 and CDR2: LGHNA, YNFKEQ. CDR3 DNA sequence: TGTGCCAGCAGCCAAGGTCCGGTGGCCTACGAGCAGTACTTC. The encoded protein is CASSQGPVAYEQYF.

The CDR3 sequence is CASSVQASAGGTDTQYF. CDR3 nucleotide sequence: TGTGCCAGCAGCGTACAAGCATCAGCGGGGGGCACAGATACGCAGTATTTT. This sequence joins TRBV9 and TRBJ2-3, with TRBD2 matching 8 bases. This CDR3 is 17 amino acids long. V lost 1 base and J lost 1; bases outside the gene matches: 8. Germline CDR1 is SGDLS and CDR2 is YYNGEE. Full variable domain (outside the CDR3, taken from reference TRBV9 and TRBJ2-3): DSGVTQTPKHLITATGQRVTLRCSPRSGDLSVYWYQQSLDQGLQFLIQYYNGEERAKGNILERFSAQQFPDLHSELNLSSLELGDSALYFCASSVQASAGGTDTQYFGPGTRLTVL.

The count of this clone is one. The J gene is TRBJ1-2, the V gene TRBV2, with 7 bases lining up with TRBD1. The CDR3 has 16 amino acids. V was clipped by 4 bases and J by 4 bases; unmatched bases: 12. Germline V gene lookup returns CDR1 SNHLY and CDR2 FYNNEI. In DNA form, the CDR3 reads TGTGCCAGCAGTGCGCCGGGACAGCCAAGAGGCTATGGCTACACCTTC. It is translated as CASSAPGQPRGYGYTF.

The CDR3 reads CAWSVLSKALRTDTQYF. CDR3 sequence (DNA): TGTGCCTGGAGTGTACTTTCGAAAGCGTTACGCACAGATACGCAGTATTTT. The gene calls are TRBV30 and TRBJ2-3; D gene unclear. V lost 0 bases, J lost 1 base, and 17 bases lay in between. The CDR3 extends over 17 amino acids. Germline assignment: CDR1 GTSNPN and CDR2 SVGIG (reference sequence).

This chain links TRBV5-1 with TRBJ2-4, with D tentatively TRBD2 (5 bases). V lost 0 bases and J lost 1, with 8 bases in between. The CDR3 loop spans 15 amino acids. Per germline, CDR1 SGHRS and CDR2 YFSETQ. CDR3 protein: CASSLEAGAKNIQYF. Written as DNA, the CDR3 is TGCGCCAGCAGCTTGGAGGCGGGCGCCAAAAACATTCAGTACTTC.

This clone occurred a few times. V gene TRBV27 combines with J gene TRBJ2-3; 12 nucleotides align to TRBD2. The CDR3 extends over 15 amino acids. V lost 2 bases and J lost 6; bases outside the gene matches: 3. Germline-derived CDR1 and CDR2 are MNHEY and SMNVEV (reference sequence). CDR3 DNA: TGTGCCAGCAGTTTACGACTAGCGGGGGTTGATACGCAGTATTTT. Its translation is CASSLRLAGVDTQYF.

The V gene is TRBV6-6, the J gene TRBJ1-2; D unclear. The CDR3 length is 12 residues. Germline CDR1 and CDR2: MNHNY and SVGAGI (reference sequence). V dropped 7 bases and J dropped 4 bases, with 10 bases sitting between them. The DNA of the CDR3 is TGTGCCAGCACCACGTTGAGCTATGGCTACACCTTC. Amino acid sequence: CASTTLSYGYTF.

This clone has only one observation. V gene TRBV5-8 combines with J gene TRBJ2-3; maybe TRBD2 (5 bases). Germline CDR1 SGHTS, CDR2 YDEGEE. The CDR3 is made up of 14 amino acids. V lost 6 bases and J 1 base, leaving 12 bases between the germline ends. The CDR3 loop is CASTHERGTDTQYF. DNA of the CDR3: TGTGCCAGCACCCATGAGAGGGGCACAGATACGCAGTATTTT.

The V and J genes are TRBV7-6 and TRBJ2-3; 10 bases align to TRBD2. The V gene's germline CDR1 is SGHVS and CDR2 FNYEAQ. The CDR3 consists of 15 residues. The junction had 3 bases not matched to a gene; V was cut back by 5 bases and J by 1 base. CDR3 bases: TGTGCCAGCAGCATGCTAGCGGGGGGCACAGATACGCAGTATTTT. Its translation is CASSMLAGGTDTQYF.

This clone was seen a handful of times. This chain connects TRBV28 to TRBJ2-7; TRBD1 agrees at 7 bases. CDR3 size: 17 residues. Germline CDR1 is MDHEN and CDR2 is SYDVKM. V dropped 4 bases and J dropped 3; count of bases not matched to a gene: 15. In nucleotides, the CDR3 is TGTGCCAGCAGTTCCCCCCGCGCGACAGGGACGCACTACGAGCAGTACTTC. Protein product: CASSSPRATGTHYEQYF.

The V call is TRBV28, the J call TRBJ2-5; possible D gene TRBD2, 7 bases. Trimming removed 6 bases from V and 10 bases from J, with 18 bases in between. The germline gives CDR1 MDHEN, CDR2 SYDVKM. CDR3 length equals 13 residues. CDR3 DNA: TGTGCCAGCAGCCCTCTAGGCGGGGGCCACCAGTACTTC. Amino acid sequence: CASSPLGGGHQYF.

The chain employs TRBV10-3 and TRBJ2-7; D possibly corresponds to TRBD1 (6 bases). This CDR3 is built from 15 residues. Trimming removed 3 bases from V and 0 bases from J, with 12 bases in between. Germline CDR1 is ENHRY and CDR2 is SYGVKD. The CDR3 region is CAISDRGDISYEQYF. The CDR3 DNA is TGTGCCATCAGTGACAGGGGCGACATCTCCTACGAGCAGTACTTC.

The chain links TRBV7-2 to TRBJ1-1; tentative D call: TRBD1 (6 bases). The CDR3 runs 14 residues. From germline, CDR1 is SGHTA and CDR2 FQGNSA. Trimming removed 4 bases at V and 10 bases at J, with 19 bases between. The CDR3 region is CASSCSSGGARAFF. CDR3 bases: TGTGCCAGCAGCTGCTCCAGCGGGGGGGCGCGAGCTTTCTTT.

The chain uses TRBV7-2 and TRBJ2-1, with 12 bases matching TRBD2. The CDR3 spans 18 residues. Germline V CDR1 and CDR2: SGHTA, FQGNSA. Unmatched junction bases numbered 15, after V lost 5 bases and J lost 7 bases. The CDR3 region is CASSQGSLAGGLGNEQFF. In DNA, the CDR3 is TGTGCCAGCAGCCAAGGGAGCCTAGCGGGGGGGCTGGGGAATGAGCAGTTCTTC.

V is TRBV28 and J is TRBJ2-3, with 9 bases fitting TRBD2. V gave up 1 base and J gave up 6 bases; unmatched junction bases: 8. This CDR3 is built from 16 residues. Germline lookup yields CDR1 MDHEN and CDR2 SYDVKM. This CDR3 reads CASSLLLAGTKDTQYF. In DNA, the CDR3 is TGTGCCAGCAGTTTATTGCTAGCGGGGACAAAGGATACGCAGTATTTT. Full variable domain (remainder filled in from reference TRBV28 and TRBJ2-3): DVKVTQSSRYLVKRTGEKVFLECVQDMDHENMFWYRQDPGLGLRLIYFSYDVKMKEKGDIPEGYSVSREKKERFSLILESASTNQTSMYLCASSLLLAGTKDTQYFGPGTRLTVL.